These 10 T cell receptor beta chains were all obtained from the same sample, sequenced in a study of blood T cell repertoires in COVID-19. Repertoires were generated with immunoSEQ multiplex PCR, while TCRdb's copy carries only in-frame clones and drops some. The table has 200,000 or so clones, about 88% seen once; the top ten hold 15% to 20%. The sequencing input was peripheral blood. These receptors all stem from a man in his fifties with COVID-19, enrolled during active disease.

The V call is TRBV19, the J call TRBJ1-2; D may be TRBD1 (5 bases). In germline, CDR1 is LNHDA, CDR2 SQIVND (reference sequence). The CDR3 sequence is 15 residues long. Deletions cut 2 bases from V and 8 bases from J, with 18 bases between. Written as DNA, the CDR3 is TGTGCCAGTAGTATAATGCTCGACAGTGGGAAAGGCTACACCTTC. This gives the protein CASSIMLDSGKGYTF.

The V and J genes are TRBV18 and TRBJ2-3; 7 positions match TRBD1. J was trimmed by 3 bases and V by 1 base; bases with no gene match: 1. Per the germline V gene, CDR1 is KGHSH and CDR2 is LQKENI. The length of the CDR3 is 14 residues. This CDR3 reads CASSPRDSTDTQYF. CDR3 DNA: TGTGCCAGCTCACCACGGGACAGTACAGATACGCAGTATTTT.

The rearrangement links TRBV4-3 to TRBJ2-3, with 7 bases identical to TRBD2. The CDR3 has 15 residues. V dropped 1 base and J dropped 5; count of bases not matched to a gene: 6. CDR1 LGHNA and CDR2 YSLEER come from the germline V gene. This CDR3 is CASSQGLAVLDTQYF. CDR3 sequence (DNA): TGCGCCAGCAGCCAAGGGCTAGCGGTCTTAGATACGCAGTATTTT.

J is TRBJ2-3 and V is TRBV10-2; TRBD2 is a possible D gene (6 bases). V gave up 1 base and J gave up 1 base, with 12 bases separating them. CDR1 is WSHSY, CDR2 SAAADI, per germline. The CDR3 is 16 amino acids. The CDR3 protein is CASSEWGTGGTDTQYF. The CDR3 DNA reads as TGCGCCAGCAGTGAGTGGGGGACTGGCGGCACAGATACGCAGTATTTT.

The J gene is TRBJ2-5, the V gene TRBV19; 7 bases match TRBD1. Germline CDR1 reads LNHDA; CDR2 reads SQIVND (reference sequence). The CDR3 is 14 amino acids. The trim removed 6 bases at V and 5 bases at J, leaving 9 bases unmatched. The CDR3 sequence is CASSRTGRMETQYF. As DNA, the CDR3 is TGTGCCAGTAGCCGGACAGGCCGTATGGAGACCCAGTACTTC.

The chain has TRBV20-1 and TRBJ2-1; 7 bases align to TRBD2. V was pared by 3 bases and J by 4 bases, with 6 bases of the junction left unmatched. Germline CDR1 reads DFQATT; CDR2 reads SNEGSKA (reference sequence). The CDR3 covers 14 residues. Here the CDR3 reads CSASGLAVYNEQFF. CDR3 in DNA: TGCAGTGCTAGTGGGCTAGCGGTATACAATGAGCAGTTCTTC.

This clone was observed many times. The V call is TRBV5-6, the J call TRBJ2-5; 9 bases agree with TRBD2. V was pared by 0 bases and J by 2 bases, with 5 bases of the junction left unmatched. Germline V CDR1 and CDR2: SGHDT, YYEEEE. CDR3 length equals 16 residues. As DNA, the CDR3 is TGTGCCAGCAGCTTGGCTAGCGGGACAATACAAGAGACCCAGTACTTC. Protein: CASSLASGTIQETQYF.

This chain links TRBV10-3 with TRBJ2-3; a weak D match, TRBD2 (6 bases). This CDR3 contains 15 residues. V was cut by 2 bases and J by 0 bases, with 9 bases left in between. Germline V gene data show CDR1 as ENHRY and CDR2 as SYGVKD. The CDR3 spells CAISERAGSTDTQYF. In DNA, the CDR3 is TGTGCCATCAGTGAGCGTGCGGGGAGCACAGATACGCAGTATTTT.

The genes are TRBV27 and TRBJ1-5; D may be TRBD1 (5 bases). Germline V gene data show CDR1 as MNHEY and CDR2 as SMNVEV (reference sequence). V was cut by 3 bases and J by 7 bases, with 10 bases left in between. The CDR3 has 13 residues. This CDR3 reads CASSFGGSQPQHF. DNA of the CDR3: TGTGCCAGCAGTTTCGGGGGGAGCCAGCCCCAGCATTTT.

The chain uses TRBV23-1 and TRBJ2-1; 9 bases agree with TRBD2. TRBV23-1 is recorded as an ORF, its role being uncertain. With V trimmed by 3 bases and J by 9 bases, 6 bases remained unmatched. This CDR3 region has 14 residues. Written as DNA, the CDR3 is TGCGCCAGCAGTCAGCCTAGCGGGATAAGTGAGCAGTTCTTC. Encoded protein: CASSQPSGISEQFF.